This passage covers 14 T cell receptor beta chains from one sample sequenced in a study of technical replicates of blood from several donors. Measured with immunoSEQ multiplex PCR; TCRdb has only the in-frame clones, and not every one. Among about 84,000 clones, nearly 98% were seen once, and the ten largest hold roughly 0.15%. Material for sequencing was T cells isolated from PBMCs. These receptors were taken from a human donor in good health.

This clone appeared once. V and J are TRBV4-1 and TRBJ2-1, with 7 bases aligning to TRBD1. This CDR3 contains 13 residues. Germline V gene lookup returns CDR1 MGHRA and CDR2 YSYEKL. The J segment lost 10 bases and the V segment lost 0 bases, leaving 3 bases of the junction unmatched. This CDR3 is CASSQDSGQEQFF. Written as DNA, the CDR3 is TGCGCCAGCAGCCAAGACTCGGGACAGGAGCAGTTCTTC.

CDR3 bases: TGTGCCAGCGAAGCCAGGGGGCTCACCATATATTTT. It translates to CASEARGLTIYF. V usage is TRBV6-1 and J usage is TRBJ1-3; 8 bases line up with TRBD1. The germline CDR1 and CDR2 sequences are MNHNS and SASEGT. Trimming cost V 8 bases and J 9 bases; bases outside gene matches: 6. This CDR3 region has 12 residues.

The V and J genes are TRBV19 and TRBJ2-7, with 9 bases lining up with TRBD2. This CDR3 is 17 amino acids long. The germline CDR1 and CDR2 sequences are LNHDA and SQIVND (reference sequence). V lost 4 bases and J lost 0; bases outside the gene matches: 10. This CDR3 is CASSNPWAREGSYEQYF. CDR3 coding DNA: TGTGCCAGTAGTAACCCCTGGGCGCGGGAGGGCTCCTACGAGCAGTACTTC. Full variable domain (remainder filled in from reference TRBV19 and TRBJ2-7): DGGITQSPKYLFRKEGQNVTLSCEQNLNHDAMYWYRQDPGQGLRLIYYSQIVNDFQKGDIAEGYSVSREKKESFPLTVTSAQKNPTAFYLCASSNPWAREGSYEQYFGPGTRLTVT.

This chain links TRBV7-9 with TRBJ2-1; no clear D. V lost 5 bases to trimming and J lost 0 bases, with 11 bases between them. CDR1 and CDR2 from the germline V gene are SEHNR and FQNEAQ (reference sequence). CDR3 length: 15 residues. The DNA of the CDR3 is TGTGCCAGCAGCCTCGAGCCCCCCTCCTACAATGAGCAGTTCTTC. Amino acids: CASSLEPPSYNEQFF.

The chain combines TRBV7-2 with TRBJ2-4; 12 bases fit TRBD2. This CDR3 is 15 amino acids long. Unmatched junction bases numbered 2, after V lost 1 base and J lost 7 bases. Germline CDR1 is SGHTA and CDR2 is FQGNSA. The CDR3 DNA is TGTGCCAGCAGCTTAGGACTAGCGGGAGTGAACATTCAGTACTTC. It specifies CASSLGLAGVNIQYF.

V and J are TRBV30 and TRBJ1-3; no firm D call. This CDR3 has 13 residues. CDR1 and CDR2 (germline): GTSNPN, SVGIG (reference sequence). Trimming shortened V by 5 bases and J by 3 bases, and 11 bases separated the two germline ends. The CDR3 loop reads CAWQKGSGNTIYF. CDR3 nucleotides: TGTGCCTGGCAAAAAGGGAGTGGAAACACCATATATTTT. The entire variable domain, with the rest obtained from reference TRBV30 and TRBJ1-3, is as follows: SQTIHQWPATLVQPVGSPLSLECTVEGTSNPNLYWYRQAAGRGLQLLFYSVGIGQISSEVPQNLSASRPQDRQFILSSKKLLLSDSGFYLCAWQKGSGNTIYFGEGSWLTVV.

The V call is TRBV30, the J call TRBJ2-7; D is possibly TRBD1 (5 bases). CDR3 size: 13 residues. CDR1 and CDR2 from the germline V gene are GTSNPN and SVGIG (reference sequence). V lost 1 base to trimming and J lost 2 bases, with 9 bases between them. The chain's CDR3 is CAWSGGNPYEQYF. The CDR3 DNA reads TGTGCCTGGAGTGGGGGCAACCCCTACGAGCAGTACTTC.

V and J are TRBV29-1 and TRBJ1-2; D is undetermined. Between the trimmed V and J ends, which lost 1 base and 2 bases, there was a span of 8 bases. CDR3 length: 13 residues. Germline V CDR1 and CDR2: SQVTM, ANQGSEA. Here the CDR3 reads CSVEVFQNYGYTF. The CDR3 DNA reads as TGCAGCGTTGAAGTATTCCAGAACTATGGCTACACCTTC. The full variable domain, in which reference TRBV29-1 and TRBJ1-2 provide the parts outside the CDR3, is SAVISQKPSRDICQRGTSLTIQCQVDSQVTMMFWYRQQPGQSLTLIATANQGSEATYESGFVIDKFPISRPNLTFSTLTVSNMSPEDSSIYLCSVEVFQNYGYTFGSGTRLTVV.

J is TRBJ2-1 and V is TRBV19; 9 nucleotides agree with TRBD1. This CDR3 spans 19 amino acids. Germline V gene lookup returns CDR1 LNHDA and CDR2 SQIVND (reference sequence). Trimming took 3 bases from V and 0 from J; bases not matched to a gene: 12. The CDR3 bases are TGTGCCAGTAGTATTGTGAGCGGACAGGGGCCGAGCTCCTACAATGAGCAGTTCTTC. Its translation is CASSIVSGQGPSSYNEQFF.

V gene TRBV6-6 combines with J gene TRBJ1-1; 8 nucleotides line up with TRBD1. V lost 6 bases to trimming and J lost 11 bases; unmatched junction nucleotides: 14. The CDR3 extends over 14 amino acids. Germline V gene lookup returns CDR1 MNHNY and CDR2 SVGAGI (reference sequence). CDR3 region: CASSPGQGASMAFF. The DNA for the CDR3 is TGTGCCAGCAGCCCCGGGCAGGGGGCGTCTATGGCTTTCTTT.

The genes are TRBV7-6 and TRBJ2-2; TRBD1 matches 8 bases. CDR1 and CDR2 (germline): SGHVS, FNYEAQ. Trimming at V came to 4 bases and at J to 6 bases, leaving 7 bases not matched to a gene. The CDR3 sequence is 15 residues long. In DNA, the CDR3 is TGTGCCAGCAGCTCCCGGGACAGGTGGTCCGGGGAGCTGTTTTTT. This translates into CASSSRDRWSGELFF.

In DNA form, the CDR3 reads TGTGCCAGCAGATCGGAACTCGGGACAGATACGCAGTATTTT. The encoded protein is CASRSELGTDTQYF. The rearrangement links TRBV6-5 to TRBJ2-3; D gene uncertain. CDR1 MNHEY and CDR2 SVGAGI come from the germline V gene. Trimming removed 6 bases at V and 3 bases at J, with 13 bases between. The CDR3 has 14 residues.

The CDR3 nucleotides read TGTGCCAGCAGCTTCGGCCGGGGAAGCACTGAAGCTTTCTTT. Protein sequence: CASSFGRGSTEAFF. The V call is TRBV11-2, the J call TRBJ1-1, with D uncertain. This CDR3 spans 14 amino acids. Germline CDR1 and CDR2: SGHAT and FQNNGV. Trimming removed 3 bases at V and 4 bases at J, with 12 bases between.

CDR3 residues: CASSVSVLGDNEQFF. For the CDR3, the DNA is TGTGCCAGCAGCGTATCAGTCTTAGGGGACAATGAGCAGTTCTTC. The chain combines TRBV9 with TRBJ2-1; possibly TRBD1 for D (5 bases). The germline V gene encodes CDR1 SGDLS and CDR2 YYNGEE. This CDR3 region has 15 residues. V was clipped by 1 base and J by 5 bases, with 13 bases between them. The variable domain in full, with the rest retrieved from reference TRBV9 and TRBJ2-1, is DSGVTQTPKHLITATGQRVTLRCSPRSGDLSVYWYQQSLDQGLQFLIQYYNGEERAKGNILERFSAQQFPDLHSELNLSSLELGDSALYFCASSVSVLGDNEQFFGPGTRLTVL.